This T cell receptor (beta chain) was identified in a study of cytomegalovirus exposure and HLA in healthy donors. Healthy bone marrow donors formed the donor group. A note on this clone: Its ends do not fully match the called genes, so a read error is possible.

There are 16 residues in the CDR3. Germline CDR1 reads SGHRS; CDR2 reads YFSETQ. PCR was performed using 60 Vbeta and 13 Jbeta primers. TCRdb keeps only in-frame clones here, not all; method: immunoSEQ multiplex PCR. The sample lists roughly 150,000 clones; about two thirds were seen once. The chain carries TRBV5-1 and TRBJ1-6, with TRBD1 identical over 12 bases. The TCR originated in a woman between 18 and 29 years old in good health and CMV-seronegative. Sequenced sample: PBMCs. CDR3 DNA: TGCGCCAGCAGCAGGGGACAGGGGGCGCGTGGGGCACCCTTCCACTTT. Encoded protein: CASSRGQGARGAPFHF.